The sequence of this T cell receptor beta chain was determined in a study of blood T cell repertoires in COVID-19. Turning to the study itself: Samples representing acute and convalescent COVID-19 were sourced from the United States, Italy and Spain. PBMCs, B-cell-depleted T cells, or T cells provided the cDNA or gDNA that made up the material.

CDR1 is MNHEY and CDR2 is SMNVEV in the germline V gene (reference sequence). The V gene end was trimmed by 8 bases and the J gene end by 6 bases; junction bases not matched to a gene: 17. The CDR3 contains 16 residues. Original processing notes: Nucleated cell counts were estimated from reference gene primer amplification. TCRdb's table, derived via immunoSEQ multiplex PCR, lists solely in-frame clones and lacks some. V, J and clone size derive from that table, while D and trimming were established from the DNA sequence. This sample has under 350,000 clones, with 65% to 90% found just once. This TCR was sampled from a human donor in a cohort sampled during active COVID-19. Specimen: peripheral blood. The chain combines TRBV27 with TRBJ2-7, with TRBD1 identical over 9 bases. The CDR3 nucleotides are TGTGCCAGCTCCAACGTAGCCGAGACAGGGGGGCGCGAGCAGTACTTC. It encodes CASSNVAETGGREQYF.